A selection of T cell receptor beta chains follows, all from one sample in a study of OX40 agonist ivuxolimab in advanced cancers. Produced via immunoSEQ multiplex PCR; TCRdb's table is partial and in-frame only. Among under 15,000 clones listed, around 76% were seen once. The sequencing used CD4+ or CD8+ T cells sorted from blood, collected in a trial of the OX40 agonist ivuxolimab. The receptor set was obtained from an adult with an advanced solid tumor such as melanoma, head and neck, liver or kidney cancer. The CDR3 runs from the conserved cysteine through the conserved F or W.

J gene	V gene	CDR3 protein
TRBJ2-3	TRBV29-1	CSVEMNTILYGQGNYDTQYF
TRBJ2-7	TRBV11-2	CASSEREYSSYEQYF
TRBJ2-3	TRBV25-1	CASSEPDRGLGDTQYF
TRBJ1-5	TRBV7-9	CASSEGQGLPGNQPQHF
TRBJ2-1	TRBV2	CASSEAPLTSGSGNEQFF
TRBJ1-1	TRBV27	CASSLSTHYTEAFF
TRBJ2-1	TRBV19	CASSIDIYNEQFF
TRBJ2-7	TRBV5-6	CASSSASLGTSGTYEQYF
TRBJ1-5	TRBV28	CASRRHPSNSNQPQHF
TRBJ2-2	TRBV13	CASSLRGNTGELFF
TRBJ2-1	TRBV30	CAWSPDGPYNEQFF
TRBJ2-2	TRBV21-1	CASSKARDSMTSGSGTGELFF
TRBJ2-7	TRBV4-2	CASSQERQGSYEQYF
TRBJ1-2	TRBV4-1	CASSQGGGSFGGYTF
TRBJ2-1	TRBV27	CASSKDSNYYEQFF
TRBJ2-7	TRBV5-1	CASSLGPLSYEQYF
TRBJ1-1	TRBV7-2	CASRRTGGTEAFF
TRBJ2-4	TRBV7-9	CASSLGIAKNIQYF
TRBJ2-1	TRBV7-9	CASSPISGLAGNEQFF
TRBJ1-5	TRBV18	CASSPDRGGGQPQHF
TRBJ2-5	TRBV4-3	CASSQVGLRETQYF
TRBJ2-2	TRBV7-3	CASSLIPTFRATGELFF
TRBJ2-7	TRBV7-2	CASSLPLLGEQYF
TRBJ2-1	TRBV7-3	CASSSGLAGVDEQFF
TRBJ2-1	TRBV9	CASSVGYEQFF
TRBJ2-7	TRBV2	CASRGDSLFF
TRBJ2-7	TRBV11-1	CASSLRYRTDEQYF
TRBJ1-4	TRBV6-1	CASKGTGLGEKLFF